What follows are 10 T cell receptor beta chains derived from one specimen sequenced in a study of control samples from healthy donors and cancer patients. TCRdb's table, derived via immunoSEQ multiplex PCR, lists solely in-frame clones and lacks some. The repertoire holds 230,000 or so clones, with 85% to 95% as singletons. The sequenced material came from blood. These receptors originate from a man aged 45-60 years in good health.

V usage is TRBV15 and J usage is TRBJ1-6, with TRBD1 identical over 12 bases. From germline, CDR1 is LNHNV and CDR2 YYDKDF (reference sequence). CDR3 size: 19 residues. V gave up 0 bases and J gave up 1 base; unmatched junction bases: 4. CDR3 sequence: CATSREGTGGASYNSPLHF. The CDR3 coding sequence is TGTGCCACCAGCAGAGAGGGGACAGGGGGCGCATCCTATAATTCACCCCTCCACTTT.

The chain recombines TRBV7-2 with TRBJ2-1, with 7 bases lining up with TRBD2. Germline V CDR1 and CDR2: SGHTA, FQGNSA. This CDR3 has 13 amino acids. J lost 10 bases, V lost 3 bases, and 6 bases had no gene match. CDR3 DNA sequence: TGTGCCAGCAGCTTGACTAGCAGAAGGGAGCAGTTCTTC. Amino acids: CASSLTSRREQFF.

The rearrangement joins TRBV11-2 to TRBJ2-3, with TRBD2 matching over 11 bases. Germline V gives CDR1 SGHAT, CDR2 FQNNGV. Losses at the gene ends were 1 base for V and 5 bases for J; bases not matched to a gene: 2. This CDR3 has 15 amino acids. The CDR3 nucleotides are TGTGCCAGCAGCTTAGTTCTAGCGGGGGGAGATACGCAGTATTTT. Translated, it gives CASSLVLAGGDTQYF.

V gene TRBV12-3 or TRBV12-4 combines with J gene TRBJ2-1, with 11 bases aligning to TRBD2. The CDR3 sequence is 13 residues long. The ends lost 5 bases at V and 12 bases at J; junction bases unmatched: 6. CDR3 sequence: CASSLLAGVVQFF. In DNA, the CDR3 is TGTGCCAGCAGTCTACTAGCGGGGGTCGTGCAGTTCTTC.

This clone was seen a handful of times. The chain uses TRBV5-1 and TRBJ1-6; D not resolved. The CDR3 sequence is 15 residues long. V dropped 7 bases and J dropped 10 bases, with 21 bases sitting between them. The germline gives CDR1 SGHRS, CDR2 YFSETQ. CDR3 protein: CASAQFHTSLSPLHF. The CDR3 DNA reads as TGCGCCAGCGCCCAATTCCACACTTCACTATCACCCCTCCACTTT. Complete variable domain (other parts from reference TRBV5-1 and TRBJ1-6): KAGVTQTPRYLIKTRGQQVTLSCSPISGHRSVSWYQQTPGQGLQFLFEYFSETQRNKGNFPGRFSGRQFSNSRSEMNVSTLELGDSALYLCASAQFHTSLSPLHFGNGTRLTVT.

This clone occurred a few times. This chain uses TRBV3-1 (or the pseudogene TRBV3-2) with TRBJ2-5; D is undetermined. This CDR3 spans 11 amino acids. V lost 5 bases, J lost 0 bases, and 1 base lay in between. Per germline, CDR1 LGHDT and CDR2 YNNKEL (reference sequence). Here the CDR3 reads CASSYQETQYF. The CDR3 DNA reads TGTGCCAGCAGCTACCAAGAGACCCAGTACTTC.

This clone appeared a few times. V gene TRBV19 combines with J gene TRBJ2-7, with TRBD2 as a possible D gene (5 bases). The CDR3 covers 13 residues. Germline lookup yields CDR1 LNHDA and CDR2 SQIVND (reference sequence). V lost 5 bases and J 0 bases, leaving 8 bases between the germline ends. The CDR3 here is CASSSAGSYEQYF. The CDR3 DNA follows: TGTGCCAGTAGTTCGGCGGGCTCCTACGAGCAGTACTTC.

The rearrangement uses TRBV28 and TRBJ2-1; 9 nucleotides align to TRBD1. The junction had 10 bases not matched to a gene; V was cut back by 7 bases and J by 9 bases. Germline CDR1 MDHEN, CDR2 SYDVKM. The CDR3 totals 14 residues. The DNA of the CDR3 is TGTGCCAGCATACGGACAGGGGCCCGCCTTGAGCAGTTCTTC. It translates to CASIRTGARLEQFF.

The chain employs TRBV28 and TRBJ1-4; a possible D gene is TRBD1 (6 bases). CDR1 and CDR2 from the germline V gene are MDHEN and SYDVKM. The length of the CDR3 is 15 residues. V shed 5 bases and J shed 2 bases, with 12 bases lying between them. The CDR3 sequence is CASSRGGETNEKLFF. CDR3 sequence (DNA): TGTGCCAGCAGTAGGGGGGGGGAGACTAATGAAAAACTGTTTTTT.

The V and J genes are TRBV28 and TRBJ2-5; D tentatively reads TRBD1 or TRBD2 (5 bases each). The V gene's germline CDR1 is MDHEN and CDR2 SYDVKM. V gave up 1 base and J gave up 1 base, with 16 bases separating them. The CDR3 is 17 residues long. As DNA, the CDR3 is TGTGCCAGCAGTTTATTCCCCCGGGGCAGACTCCAAGAGACCCAGTACTTC. Translation: CASSLFPRGRLQETQYF.